The 19 T cell receptor beta chains listed next were all sequenced from one sample in a study of read filtering for tumor transcriptome and immune sequencing. From 350 to 500 ng of RNA, a library with molecular barcoded alpha/delta and beta/gamma adaptors was made. TCRdb reanalysed the reads using MiXCR and keeps one entry per CDR3 protein. The sample shows approximately 61,000 distinct CDR3 sequences, nearly 20% of them seen only once. Sequenced material: a population of CD138-negative cells sorted from bone marrow. These receptors all stem from a donor older than 35 with multiple myeloma.

In this sample, this clonotype is large (0.1 to 1%). The rearrangement joins TRBV7-6 to TRBJ2-1; D is unclear. The germline gives CDR1 SGHVS, CDR2 FNYEAQ. V dropped 5 bases and J dropped 6 bases, with 5 bases sitting between them. There are 11 residues in the CDR3. The CDR3 sequence is CASSHGNEQFF. For the CDR3, the DNA is TGTGCCAGCAGCCATGGCAATGAGCAGTTCTTC.

At least ten counts were recorded for this clonotype. The gene calls are TRBV24-1 and TRBJ2-3, with D possibly TRBD2 on 6 matching bases. This CDR3 contains 13 residues. Trimming pared 9 bases from V and 6 bases from J, leaving 15 bases between. Germline-derived CDR1 and CDR2 are KGHDR and SFDVKD. In DNA, the CDR3 is TGTGCCACCGCCGGGAGTGTCGTCGATACGCAGTATTTT. Protein sequence: CATAGSVVDTQYF.

Regarding this clonotype: A much larger clone lies a single base off, so this may be a read error. The chain combines TRBV3-1 with TRBJ2-1, with 8 positions matching TRBD2. The V gene's germline CDR1 is LGHDT and CDR2 YNNKEL (reference sequence). The CDR3 sequence is 14 residues long. CDR3 DNA sequence: TGTGCCAGCAGCCCGGGACTAGTGTACAATGAGCGGTTCTTC. It yields the protein CASSPGLVYNERFF.

For this clonotype: A much larger clonotype is one base distant, so this may be a read error. J is TRBJ2-7 and V is TRBV3-1; D remains ambiguous. From germline, CDR1 is LGHDT and CDR2 YNNKEL (reference sequence). The CDR3 consists of 14 residues. CDR3 sequence reads: CASSPGTAGREQHF. The DNA of the CDR3 is TGTGCCAGCAGCCCCGGTACCGCTGGACGCGAGCAGCACTTC.

In the case of this clonotype: Its ends do not fully match the called genes, so a read error is possible. V and J are TRBV20-1 and TRBJ1-5, with TRBD1 matching over 8 bases. CDR1 is DFQATT and CDR2 is SNEGSKA in the germline V gene (reference sequence). The CDR3 totals 14 residues. CDR3 nucleotides: TGCAGTGCTGTACAGGGGGTGGGAAATCAGCCCCGGCATTTT. This sequence encodes CSAVQGVGNQPRHF.

This clonotype was counted ten times or more. The V gene is TRBV20-1, the J gene TRBJ1-4; D ambiguous. Per the germline V gene, CDR1 is DFQATT and CDR2 is SNEGSKA (reference sequence). V lost 5 bases and J lost 8, with 9 bases in between. The CDR3 has 11 amino acids. The CDR3 sequence is CSAADREKLFF. Here the CDR3 DNA reads TGCAGTGCTGCAGATAGAGAAAAACTGTTTTTT.

This clonotype was recorded many times. This sequence joins TRBV11-1 and TRBJ2-2; 8 bases map to TRBD2. Germline V lookup: CDR1 SGHAT, CDR2 FQDESV (reference sequence). This CDR3 region has 14 residues. J lost 7 bases, V lost 5 bases, and 6 bases had no gene match. The CDR3 loop reads CASSHGGGRGELFF. CDR3 nucleotides: TGTGCCAGCAGCCACGGGGGGGGCCGCGGGGAGCTGTTTTTT.

A note on this clonotype: Mismatch with germline at one junction end may stem from a read error. The V gene is TRBV20-1, the J gene TRBJ1-5, with 10 bases aligning to TRBD1. The CDR3 extends over 15 amino acids. Germline values: CDR1 DFQATT, CDR2 SNEGSKA (reference sequence). The CDR3 DNA reads TGCAGTGCGGTGACAGGGGGCCCGGGCAATCAGCCCCACCATTTT. Encoded protein: CSAVTGGPGNQPHHF.

The V call is TRBV11-2, the J call TRBJ2-2; D possibly uses TRBD1 or TRBD2 (5 bases each). There are 15 residues in the CDR3. The V and J ends lost 1 base and 4 bases respectively, with 10 bases between them. CDR1 SGHAT and CDR2 FQNNGV come from the germline V gene. The CDR3 spells CASSLGGAGTGELFF. In DNA, the CDR3 is TGTGCCAGCAGCTTAGGGGGCGCGGGCACCGGGGAGCTGTTTTTT.

This clonotype was seen ten or more times. V and J are TRBV19 and TRBJ1-2; D perhaps matches TRBD1 (5 bases). Trimming shortened V by 5 bases and J by 8 bases, and 18 bases separated the two germline ends. CDR3 size: 14 residues. Germline V CDR1 and CDR2: LNHDA, SQIVND (reference sequence). The CDR3 nucleotides are TGTGCCAGTAGTCCGGGGGACCGCTTACACGGCTACACCTTC. Translating gives CASSPGDRLHGYTF.

This clonotype was observed a single time. V usage is TRBV10-2 and J usage is TRBJ2-7; possible D gene TRBD1, 5 bases. Germline CDR1 reads WSHSY; CDR2 reads SAAADI. CDR3 size: 14 residues. The germline V and J ends were trimmed by 5 bases and 2 bases, with 13 bases remaining between them. The CDR3 protein is CASSTSGATYEQYF. The CDR3 coding sequence is TGCGCCAGCAGTACAAGTGGGGCTACCTACGAGCAGTACTTC.

V gene TRBV30 combines with J gene TRBJ1-5; D possibly corresponds to TRBD1 (6 bases). The V gene lost 4 bases and the J gene lost 6 bases, with 10 bases spanning the gap. Germline V lookup: CDR1 GTSNPN, CDR2 SVGIG (reference sequence). This CDR3 comprises 12 residues. The CDR3 here is CAWNREGQPQHF. The CDR3 bases are TGTGCCTGGAACAGGGAGGGTCAGCCCCAGCATTTT. The full variable domain, its missing parts supplied by reference TRBV30 and TRBJ1-5, is SQTIHQWPATLVQPVGSPLSLECTVEGTSNPNLYWYRQAAGRGLQLLFYSVGIGQISSEVPQNLSASRPQDRQFILSSKKLLLSDSGFYLCAWNREGQPQHFGDGTRLSIL.

There are a few counts of this clonotype. The V and J genes are TRBV20-1 and TRBJ2-2, with a possible D match to TRBD1 (6 bases). The CDR3 loop spans 13 amino acids. Germline CDR1 is DFQATT and CDR2 is SNEGSKA (reference sequence). Trimming removed 4 bases at V and 6 bases at J, with 12 bases between. The chain's CDR3 is CSAMRKGAGELFF. For the CDR3, the DNA is TGCAGTGCTATGCGGAAGGGGGCCGGGGAGCTGTTTTTT.

In this sample, this clonotype turned up many times. This chain's CDR3 is CASSTDRGIQYF. DNA of the CDR3: TGTGCCAGCAGCACCGACAGGGGCATTCAGTACTTC. The chain employs TRBV28 and TRBJ2-4; TRBD1 matches at 8 bases. V dropped 6 bases and J dropped 9; count of bases not matched to a gene: 4. Germline CDR1 and CDR2: MDHEN and SYDVKM. The length of the CDR3 is 12 residues.

About this clonotype itself: Relative to the germline gene, one junction end is altered; a read error may explain this. The chain joins TRBV4-1 to TRBJ2-6, with TRBD1 identical over 8 bases. CDR1 and CDR2 (germline): MGHRA, YSYEKL. The CDR3 runs 17 residues. The CDR3 reads CAGSQGQGSSGANVLIF. Here the CDR3 DNA reads TGCGCCGGCAGCCAAGGACAGGGAAGCTCTGGGGCCAACGTCCTGATTTTC.

This clonotype showed up many times. The V and J genes are TRBV18 and TRBJ2-7, with 7 bases aligning to TRBD2. This CDR3 comprises 14 residues. CDR1 is KGHSH, CDR2 LQKENI, per germline. V trimming: 3 bases; J trimming: 2 bases; junction bases outside the gene matches: 4. The CDR3: CASSPSGTTYEQYF. The CDR3 bases are TGTGCCAGCTCACCCAGCGGGACCACCTACGAGCAGTACTTC.

Details on this clonotype: This could be a read error, since a much larger clone is one nucleotide away. This chain joins TRBV11-2 and TRBJ1-2, with D tentatively TRBD1 (6 bases). The closer fit of TRBJ2-7 to the DNA end suggests the J call may be wrong. The CDR3 runs 13 residues. From germline, CDR1 is SGHAT and CDR2 FQNNGV. The CDR3 nucleotides are TGTGCCAGCAGCCACAGGGTGAGCTACGGGCAGTACTTC. Protein product: CASSHRVSYGQYF.

The chain employs TRBV12-3 or TRBV12-4 and TRBJ1-5; D remains ambiguous. There are 14 residues in the CDR3. The germline V and J ends were trimmed by 1 base and 0 bases, with 4 bases remaining between them. CDR3 amino acids: CASSLGFSNQPQHF. In nucleotides, the CDR3 is TGTGCCAGCAGTTTAGGATTTAGCAATCAGCCCCAGCATTTT.

This clonotype occurred many times. This chain connects TRBV28 to TRBJ2-2; TRBD1 agrees at 12 bases. The CDR3 covers 16 residues. In germline, CDR1 is MDHEN, CDR2 SYDVKM. The V gene end was trimmed by 3 bases and the J gene end by 7 bases; junction bases not matched to a gene: 6. CDR3 in amino acids: CASSFPGQGAVGELFF. Here the CDR3 DNA reads TGTGCCAGCAGTTTCCCGGGACAGGGGGCTGTCGGGGAGCTGTTTTTT.